This TCR beta chain was recorded in a study of CD4 and CD8 cells across lung adenocarcinoma regions. CDR3 size: 16 residues. The trim removed 5 bases at V and 7 bases at J, leaving 9 bases unmatched. Germline V gene sequence: CDR1 SGHNT, CDR2 YENEEA. TCRdb passed the PCR reads through MiXCR, listing each CDR3 protein once. Among around 20,000 distinct CDR3 sequences listed, about 46% were seen once. The V call is TRBV11-3, the J call TRBJ2-7; 15 bases line up with TRBD2. Sequencing input: CD4+ T cells from the margin of a lung tumor. This clonotype originated in a male donor with lung adenocarcinoma. The CD4 and CD8 labels of this study may be unreliable. The CDR3 here is CASSRTSGRADGEQYF. The CDR3, as DNA: TGTGCCAGCAGCCGGACTAGCGGGAGGGCCGACGGGGAGCAGTACTTC. The full variable domain, its missing parts supplied by reference TRBV11-3 and TRBJ2-7, is EAGVVQSPRYKIIEKKQPVAFWCNPISGHNTLYWYLQNLGQGPELLIRYENEEAVDDSQLPKDRFSAERLKGVDSTLKIQPAELGDSAVYLCASSRTSGRADGEQYFGPGTRLTVT.